Detailed here is one T cell receptor (beta chain). This may be a read error: a much more frequent sequence differs by one nucleotide. CDR3 length: 14 residues. Germline loops: CDR1 SGDLS, CDR2 YYNGEE. The data stem from a study of blood T cells in healthy people across ages. A second about 6 to 11 cycle PCR used barcoded and J-beta primers. Tags on each cDNA molecule came from a template-switch adaptor with 12 random nucleotides. TCRdb re-analysed the 5' RACE reads in MiXCR, keeping a single row per CDR3 protein. This table holds about 840,000 distinct CDR3 sequences, 25% to 30% found once. This sample also appeared in a second study, on T cells of mothers and their children. That source notes: All extracted RNA went into cDNA synthesis, about 1.4 ug per 15 ul. Maternal samples each gave over 9 million TCR beta CDR3 reads, and child samples roughly 3 million each.

Source material: blood. The TCR sequence derives from a woman aged 40 to 50 in good health. This chain uses TRBV9 with TRBJ2-4, with a tentative D call TRBD1 (6 bases). The CDR3 nucleotides read TGTGCCAGCAGCGCCCGACAGGCAGCCTACGAGCAGCACTTC. This translates into CASSARQAAYEQHF. The variable domain in full, completed from reference TRBV9 and TRBJ2-4, reads DSGVTQTPKHLITATGQRVTLRCSPRSGDLSVYWYQQSLDQGLQFLIQYYNGEERAKGNILERFSAQQFPDLHSELNLSSLELGDSALYFCASSARQAAYEQHFGAGTRLSVL.